Below are 4 T cell receptor beta chains sequenced from a single sample in a study of blood T cell repertoires in COVID-19 (dated by TCRdb to about 2020). The library was produced with the immunoSEQ multiplex PCR assay. In its TCRdb copy, this immuneACCESS table keeps in-frame sequences only and misses some clones. Where compared with another copy, unresolved V genes explain less than half of these, and the others have no known cause. Across this sample there are about 260,000 clones, with about 91% seen only once. Clones ranked in the top ten supply 2.5% to 3% of the sample. Sequencing was carried out using peripheral blood. The receptors stem from a person aged 18-35 years with COVID-19, enrolled during active disease.

CDR3 sequence: CASSSQGTLNTEAFF. For the CDR3, the DNA is TGTGCCAGCAGCTCTCAGGGGACGTTGAACACTGAAGCTTTCTTT. The chain links TRBV7-9 to TRBJ1-1, with D perhaps matching TRBD1 (6 bases). CDR1 is SEHNR and CDR2 is FQNEAQ in the germline V gene (reference sequence). Trimming pared 4 bases from V and 0 bases from J, leaving 12 bases between. The CDR3 sequence is 15 residues long.

The chain joins TRBV28 to TRBJ2-1; TRBD1 might be the D (5 bases). V dropped 8 bases and J dropped 0 bases, with 14 bases sitting between them. Germline CDR1 is MDHEN and CDR2 is SYDVKM. The CDR3 sequence is 15 residues long. CDR3 nucleotide sequence: TGTGCCAGCGTTAGGGGCGACAGCTCCTACAATGAGCAGTTCTTC. Translation gives CASVRGDSSYNEQFF. Looking up the rest from reference TRBV28 and TRBJ2-1 gives the full variable domain: DVKVTQSSRYLVKRTGEKVFLECVQDMDHENMFWYRQDPGLGLRLIYFSYDVKMKEKGDIPEGYSVSREKKERFSLILESASTNQTSMYLCASVRGDSSYNEQFFGPGTRLTVL.

The CDR3 reads CASSTRASGYNEQFF. CDR3 DNA sequence: TGTGCCAGCAGCACTAGGGCTAGCGGCTACAATGAGCAGTTCTTC. The chain is built from TRBV9 and TRBJ2-1, with TRBD2 matching 7 bases. This CDR3 region has 15 residues. After removal of 4 bases from V and 3 bases from J, the junction contained 7 bases not matched to a gene. Germline-derived CDR1 and CDR2 are SGDLS and YYNGEE.

This chain joins TRBV7-2 and TRBJ1-5, with TRBD1 as a possible D gene (6 bases). The germline V gene has CDR1 SGHTA and CDR2 FQGNSA. This CDR3 is 14 amino acids long. Trimming cost V 1 base and J 7 bases, with 11 bases left between them. The CDR3 reads CASSLVRGGQPQHF. CDR3 DNA: TGTGCCAGCAGCTTAGTCAGGGGTGGGCAGCCCCAGCATTTT.